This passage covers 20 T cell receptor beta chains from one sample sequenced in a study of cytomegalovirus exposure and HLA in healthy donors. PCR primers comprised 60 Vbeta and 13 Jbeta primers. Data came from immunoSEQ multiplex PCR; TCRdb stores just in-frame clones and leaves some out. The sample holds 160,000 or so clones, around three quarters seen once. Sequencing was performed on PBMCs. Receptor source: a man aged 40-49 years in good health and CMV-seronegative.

The CDR3 here is CASSNLGGVSNQPQHF. The DNA for the CDR3 is TGTGCCAGCAGTAACCTCGGGGGGGTTAGCAATCAGCCCCAGCATTTT. The genes are TRBV27 and TRBJ1-5, with D perhaps matching TRBD1 (5 bases). Germline CDR1 MNHEY, CDR2 SMNVEV (reference sequence). The germline V and J ends were trimmed by 5 bases and 0 bases, with 14 bases remaining between them. The CDR3 loop spans 16 amino acids.

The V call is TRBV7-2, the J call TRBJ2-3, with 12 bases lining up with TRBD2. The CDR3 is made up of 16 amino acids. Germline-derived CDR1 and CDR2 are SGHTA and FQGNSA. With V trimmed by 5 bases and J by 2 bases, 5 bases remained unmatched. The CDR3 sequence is CASSQRTSGDTDTQYF. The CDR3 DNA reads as TGTGCCAGCAGCCAGAGGACTAGCGGGGACACAGATACGCAGTATTTT.

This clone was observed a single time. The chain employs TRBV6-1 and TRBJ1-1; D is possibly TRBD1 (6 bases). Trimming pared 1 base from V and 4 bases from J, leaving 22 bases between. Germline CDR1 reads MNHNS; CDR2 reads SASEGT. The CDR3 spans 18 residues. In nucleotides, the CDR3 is TGTGCCAGCAGTGAAGGGGGCCCAGGGGTAGTATTTGGCACTGAAGCTTTCTTT. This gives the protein CASSEGGPGVVFGTEAFF.

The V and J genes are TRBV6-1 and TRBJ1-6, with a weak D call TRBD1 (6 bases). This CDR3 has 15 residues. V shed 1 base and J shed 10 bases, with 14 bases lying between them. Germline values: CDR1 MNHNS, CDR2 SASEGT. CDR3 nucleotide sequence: TGTGCCAGCAGTGAAGGGGACACTAGGCGATCACCCCTCCACTTT. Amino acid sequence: CASSEGDTRRSPLHF.

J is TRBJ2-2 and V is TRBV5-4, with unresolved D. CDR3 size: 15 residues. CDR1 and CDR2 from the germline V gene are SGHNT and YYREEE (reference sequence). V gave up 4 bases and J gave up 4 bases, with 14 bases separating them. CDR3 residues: CASSPSPTGTGELFF. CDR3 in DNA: TGTGCCAGCAGCCCCAGCCCGACGGGCACCGGGGAGCTGTTTTTT.

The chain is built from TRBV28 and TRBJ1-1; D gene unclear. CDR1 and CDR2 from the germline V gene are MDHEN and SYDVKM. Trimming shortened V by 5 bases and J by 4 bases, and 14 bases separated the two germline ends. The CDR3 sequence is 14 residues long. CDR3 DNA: TGTGCCAGCAGTCCCCCACGCCACGGCACTGAAGCTTTCTTT. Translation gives CASSPPRHGTEAFF.

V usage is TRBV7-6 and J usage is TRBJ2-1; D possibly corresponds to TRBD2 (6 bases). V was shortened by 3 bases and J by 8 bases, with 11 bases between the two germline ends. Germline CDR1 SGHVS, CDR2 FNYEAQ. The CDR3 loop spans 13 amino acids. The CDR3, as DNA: TGTGCCAGCAGCTTTAACCAGCGGGATGAGCAGTTCTTC. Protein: CASSFNQRDEQFF.

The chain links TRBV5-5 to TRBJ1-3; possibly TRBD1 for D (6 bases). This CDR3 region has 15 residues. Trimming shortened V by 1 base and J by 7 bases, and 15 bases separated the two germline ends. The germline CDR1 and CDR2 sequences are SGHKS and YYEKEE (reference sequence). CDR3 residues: CASSLSQGKGNTIYF. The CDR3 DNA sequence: TGTGCCAGCAGCTTGTCCCAGGGGAAAGGGAACACCATATATTTT. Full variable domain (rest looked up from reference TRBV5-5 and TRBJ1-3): DAGVTQSPTHLIKTRGQQVTLRCSPISGHKSVSWYQQVLGQGPQFIFQYYEKEERGRGNFPDRFSARQFPNYSSELNVNALLLGDSALYLCASSLSQGKGNTIYFGEGSWLTVV.

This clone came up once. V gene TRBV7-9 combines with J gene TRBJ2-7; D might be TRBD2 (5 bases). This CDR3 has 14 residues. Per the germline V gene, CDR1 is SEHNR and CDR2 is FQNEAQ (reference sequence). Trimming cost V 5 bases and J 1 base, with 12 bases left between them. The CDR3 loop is CASSLLATSYEQYF. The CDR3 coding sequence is TGTGCCAGCAGCCTTCTAGCTACATCCTACGAGCAGTACTTC. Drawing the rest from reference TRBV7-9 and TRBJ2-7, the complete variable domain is DTGVSQNPRHKITKRGQNVTFRCDPISEHNRLYWYRQTLGQGPEFLTYFQNEAQLEKSRLLSDRFSAERPKGSFSTLEIQRTEQGDSAMYLCASSLLATSYEQYFGPGTRLTVT.

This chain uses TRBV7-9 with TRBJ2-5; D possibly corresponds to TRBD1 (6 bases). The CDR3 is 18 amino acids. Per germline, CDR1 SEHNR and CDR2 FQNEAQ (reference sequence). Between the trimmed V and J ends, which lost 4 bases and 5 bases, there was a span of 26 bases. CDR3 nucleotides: TGTGCCAGCAGCTCTCCGCTTACCGGGACAAAGTTTCACGAGACCCAGTACTTC. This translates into CASSSPLTGTKFHETQYF.

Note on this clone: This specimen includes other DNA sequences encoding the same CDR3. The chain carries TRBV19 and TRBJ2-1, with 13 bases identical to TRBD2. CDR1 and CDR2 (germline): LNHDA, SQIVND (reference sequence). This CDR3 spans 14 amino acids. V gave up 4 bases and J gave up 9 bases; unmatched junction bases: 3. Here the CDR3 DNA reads TGTGCCAGTAGTAGACTAGCGGGAGGAGGTGAGCAGTTCTTC. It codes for CASSRLAGGGEQFF.

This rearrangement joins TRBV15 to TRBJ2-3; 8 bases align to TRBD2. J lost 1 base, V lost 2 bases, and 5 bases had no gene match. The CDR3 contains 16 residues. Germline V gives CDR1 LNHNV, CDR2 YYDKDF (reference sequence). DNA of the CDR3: TGTGCCACCAGCAGACCACTAGCGGTGGGCACAGATACGCAGTATTTT. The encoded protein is CATSRPLAVGTDTQYF.

The CDR3 DNA reads as TGTGCCAGCAGTCCCCCCGGGGGGCGCGGTGAAAAACTGTTTTTT. Translated: CASSPPGGRGEKLFF. The chain uses TRBV28 and TRBJ1-4; TRBD1 might be the D (6 bases). The germline V gene has CDR1 MDHEN and CDR2 SYDVKM. The V end lost 5 bases, the J end lost 7 bases, and 17 bases lay between the germline ends. The CDR3 spans 15 residues.

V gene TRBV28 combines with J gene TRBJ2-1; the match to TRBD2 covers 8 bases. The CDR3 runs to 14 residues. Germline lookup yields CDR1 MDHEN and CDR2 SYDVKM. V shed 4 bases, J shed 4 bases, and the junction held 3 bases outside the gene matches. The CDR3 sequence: CASSSGTRYNEQFF. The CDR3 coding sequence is TGTGCCAGCAGTTCCGGGACTAGATACAATGAGCAGTTCTTC.

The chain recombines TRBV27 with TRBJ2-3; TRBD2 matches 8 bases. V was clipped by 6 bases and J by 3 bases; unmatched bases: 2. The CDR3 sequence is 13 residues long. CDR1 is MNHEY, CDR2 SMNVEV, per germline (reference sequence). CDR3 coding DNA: TGTGCCAGCAGCGGACTAGCAACAGATACGCAGTATTTT. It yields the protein CASSGLATDTQYF.

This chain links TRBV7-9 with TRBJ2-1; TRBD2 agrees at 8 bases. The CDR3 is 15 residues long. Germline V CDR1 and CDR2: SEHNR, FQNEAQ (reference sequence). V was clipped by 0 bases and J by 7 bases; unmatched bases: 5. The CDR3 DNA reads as TGTGCCAGCAGCTTAGCGTACGGCGGGAGGAATGAGCAGTTCTTC. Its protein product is CASSLAYGGRNEQFF. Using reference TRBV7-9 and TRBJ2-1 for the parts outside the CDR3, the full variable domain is DTGVSQNPRHKITKRGQNVTFRCDPISEHNRLYWYRQTLGQGPEFLTYFQNEAQLEKSRLLSDRFSAERPKGSFSTLEIQRTEQGDSAMYLCASSLAYGGRNEQFFGPGTRLTVL.

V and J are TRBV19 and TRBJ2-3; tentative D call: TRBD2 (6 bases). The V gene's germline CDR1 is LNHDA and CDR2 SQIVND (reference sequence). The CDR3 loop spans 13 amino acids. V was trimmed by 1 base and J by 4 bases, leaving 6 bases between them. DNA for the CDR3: TGTGCCAGTAGTATAGCGGGGGCAGATACGCAGTATTTT. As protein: CASSIAGADTQYF.

Here the CDR3 DNA reads TGTGCTTGTAGCGGGAGTGGGAGCTACAATGAGCAGTTCTTC. Protein product: CACSGSGSYNEQFF. The rearrangement uses TRBV15 and TRBJ2-1; 9 nucleotides align to TRBD2. The V gene's germline CDR1 is LNHNV and CDR2 YYDKDF (reference sequence). The CDR3 extends over 14 amino acids.

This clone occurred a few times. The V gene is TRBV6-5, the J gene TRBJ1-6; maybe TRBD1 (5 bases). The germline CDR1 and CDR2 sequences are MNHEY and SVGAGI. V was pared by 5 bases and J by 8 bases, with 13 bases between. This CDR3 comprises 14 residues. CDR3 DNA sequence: TGTGCCAGCAGTGAGACACGGGGGTATTCACCCCTCCACTTT. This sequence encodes CASSETRGYSPLHF.

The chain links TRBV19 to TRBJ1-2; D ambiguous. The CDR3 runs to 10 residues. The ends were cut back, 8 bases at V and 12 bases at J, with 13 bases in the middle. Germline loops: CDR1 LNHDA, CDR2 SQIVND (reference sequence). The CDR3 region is CASGQPQNTF. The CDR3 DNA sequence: TGTGCCAGTGGGCAGCCACAGAACACCTTC. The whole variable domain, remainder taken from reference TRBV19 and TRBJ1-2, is DGGITQSPKYLFRKEGQNVTLSCEQNLNHDAMYWYRQDPGQGLRLIYYSQIVNDFQKGDIAEGYSVSREKKESFPLTVTSAQKNPTAFYLCASGQPQNTFGSGTRLTVV.